The 13 T cell receptor beta chains below all came from one sample that was sequenced in a study of cytomegalovirus exposure and HLA in healthy donors. PCR amplification relied on 60 Vbeta primers (plus 13 Jbeta primers). The method was immunoSEQ multiplex PCR; TCRdb's version includes in-frame clones alone and lacks a portion of them. The table has roughly 180,000 clones, roughly 80% seen once. Sequenced material: PBMCs. The receptors stem from a man between 25 and 39 years old in good health and CMV-seropositive.

V is TRBV5-1 and J is TRBJ2-3; D might be TRBD1 (6 bases). This CDR3 is 14 amino acids long. Trimming removed 4 bases from V and 3 bases from J, with 12 bases in between. Germline CDR1 SGHRS, CDR2 YFSETQ. The CDR3, as DNA: TGCGCCAGCAGCGCAGGGGTCGAGACAGATACGCAGTATTTT. As protein: CASSAGVETDTQYF.

The V and J genes are TRBV4-2 and TRBJ1-6; TRBD1 matches 9 bases. Germline loops: CDR1 LGHNA, CDR2 YNFKEQ. The CDR3 sequence is 15 residues long. V was clipped by 4 bases and J by 9 bases; unmatched bases: 7. This CDR3 is CASSREDRGSSPLHF. CDR3 DNA sequence: TGTGCCAGCAGCCGGGAGGACAGGGGTAGTTCACCCCTCCACTTT.

J is TRBJ2-7 and V is TRBV6-6; 9 nucleotides line up with TRBD1. CDR1 MNHNY and CDR2 SVGAGI come from the germline V gene (reference sequence). The CDR3 is 14 amino acids. V dropped 6 bases and J dropped 4; count of bases not matched to a gene: 7. CDR3 DNA: TGTGCCAGCAGGAGAACAGGGGGCCGGTACGAGCAGTACTTC. Encoded protein: CASRRTGGRYEQYF.

The count of this clone is one. Other DNA variants within this sample encode the same CDR3. CDR3 coding DNA: TGCGCCAGCAGTGAGACCGGCGCCCGGGGAACTGAAGCTTTCTTT. It translates to CASSETGARGTEAFF. The V and J genes are TRBV10-2 and TRBJ1-1, with D unresolved. The CDR3 length is 15 residues. The V end lost 2 bases, the J end lost 5 bases, and 15 bases lay between the germline ends. Looked up from germline, CDR1 is WSHSY and CDR2 is SAAADI.

CDR3 residues: CASTSTGRVYEQYF. Written as DNA, the CDR3 is TGCGCCAGCACCAGTACAGGGAGGGTCTACGAGCAGTACTTC. The V call is TRBV5-1, the J call TRBJ2-5; TRBD2 might be the D (7 bases). TRBJ2-7 matches the DNA end more closely, so the J call is doubtful. The germline V gene encodes CDR1 SGHRS and CDR2 YFSETQ. The CDR3 is made up of 14 amino acids.

The chain joins TRBV28 to TRBJ1-2; unclear D gene. The CDR3 contains 13 residues. Germline CDR1 reads MDHEN; CDR2 reads SYDVKM. The V and J ends lost 8 bases and 4 bases respectively, with 14 bases between them. The CDR3 DNA reads as TGTGCCAGCGGAGGCCGACCACCCTATGGCTACACCTTC. Encoded protein: CASGGRPPYGYTF.

This clone was observed a few times. This sequence joins TRBV6-1 and TRBJ1-1, with 10 positions matching TRBD1. Germline values: CDR1 MNHNS, CDR2 SASEGT. The ends lost 6 bases at V and 4 bases at J; junction bases unmatched: 5. This CDR3 has 14 amino acids. CDR3 residues: CASRLGQGVTEAFF. The CDR3 bases are TGTGCCAGCAGACTCGGACAGGGGGTCACTGAAGCTTTCTTT.

The rearrangement joins TRBV7-9 to TRBJ1-6; TRBD1 matches 8 bases. The CDR3 runs to 15 residues. Germline V gene sequence: CDR1 SEHNR, CDR2 FQNEAQ (reference sequence). V gave up 5 bases and J gave up 5 bases; unmatched junction bases: 5. The CDR3 loop reads CASSKGQGNNSPLHF. CDR3 coding DNA: TGTGCCAGCAGCAAAGGACAGGGAAATAATTCACCCCTCCACTTT.

This chain links TRBV27 with TRBJ2-7; 9 nucleotides line up with TRBD1. The CDR3 is 16 amino acids. Germline CDR1 MNHEY, CDR2 SMNVEV (reference sequence). J lost 2 bases, V lost 8 bases, and 13 bases had no gene match. CDR3 sequence reads: CASSKMGGQGPYEQYF. CDR3 bases: TGTGCCAGCTCAAAGATGGGGGGACAGGGTCCCTACGAGCAGTACTTC.

V is TRBV7-9 and J is TRBJ1-4; D ambiguous. V was shortened by 1 base and J by 0 bases, with 6 bases between the two germline ends. The CDR3 is made up of 15 amino acids. From germline, CDR1 is SEHNR and CDR2 FQNEAQ (reference sequence). DNA of the CDR3: TGTGCCAGCAGCTTAGTCGTTGCAACTAATGAAAAACTGTTTTTT. Protein: CASSLVVATNEKLFF.

The chain couples TRBV19 to TRBJ2-5; 8 bases agree with TRBD1. Germline CDR1 and CDR2: LNHDA and SQIVND (reference sequence). Unmatched junction bases numbered 8, after V lost 9 bases and J lost 2 bases. The CDR3 sequence is 14 residues long. The CDR3 bases are TGTGCCAGCAGCCAGGGGGCATTACAAGAGACCCAGTACTTC. It codes for CASSQGALQETQYF.

V gene TRBV5-1 combines with J gene TRBJ2-6, with D tentatively TRBD2 (6 bases). CDR1 and CDR2 from the germline V gene are SGHRS and YFSETQ. V lost 0 bases and J 0 bases, leaving 19 bases between the germline ends. This CDR3 is built from 20 residues. CDR3 nucleotide sequence: TGCGCCAGCAGCTTGGCCCTTACTAGCATCATACGCTCTGGGGCCAACGTCCTGACTTTC. Its protein product is CASSLALTSIIRSGANVLTF.

About this clone: Sequence at one end of the junction differs from germline and may be a read error. This chain connects TRBV7-9 to TRBJ2-5; possibly TRBD2 for D (5 bases). Germline V lookup: CDR1 SEHNR, CDR2 FQNEAQ (reference sequence). The CDR3 is 13 amino acids. The CDR3 loop reads CSSSSDYGETQYF. CDR3 DNA sequence: TGTTCCAGCAGCTCCGACTATGGGGAGACCCAGTACTTC.